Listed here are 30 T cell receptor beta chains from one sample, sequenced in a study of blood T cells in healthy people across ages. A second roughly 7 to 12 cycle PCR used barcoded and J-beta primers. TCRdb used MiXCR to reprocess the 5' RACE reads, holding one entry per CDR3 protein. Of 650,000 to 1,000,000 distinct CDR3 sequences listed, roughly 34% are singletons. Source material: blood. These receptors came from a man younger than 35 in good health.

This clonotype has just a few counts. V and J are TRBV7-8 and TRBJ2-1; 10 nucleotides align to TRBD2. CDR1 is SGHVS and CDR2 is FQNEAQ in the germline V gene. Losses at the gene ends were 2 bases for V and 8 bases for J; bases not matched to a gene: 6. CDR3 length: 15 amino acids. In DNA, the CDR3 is TGTGCCAGCAGCTTAAGGAGGCTAGCGGGGGATGAGCAGTTCTTC. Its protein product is CASSLRRLAGDEQFF.

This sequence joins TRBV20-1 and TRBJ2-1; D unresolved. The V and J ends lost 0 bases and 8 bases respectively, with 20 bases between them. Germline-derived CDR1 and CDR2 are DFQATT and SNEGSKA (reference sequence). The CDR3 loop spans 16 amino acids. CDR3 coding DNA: TGCAGTGCTAGAGACCGGATGGAAACTTGGGTCGATGAGCAGTTCTTC. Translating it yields CSARDRMETWVDEQFF.

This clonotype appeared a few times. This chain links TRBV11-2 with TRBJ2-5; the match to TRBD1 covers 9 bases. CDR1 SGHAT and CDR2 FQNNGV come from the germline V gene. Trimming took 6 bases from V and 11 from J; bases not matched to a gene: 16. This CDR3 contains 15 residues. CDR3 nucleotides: TGTGCCAGCAGTCAAGGACAGGGGCCCTACAATGAGCAGTACTTC. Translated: CASSQGQGPYNEQYF.

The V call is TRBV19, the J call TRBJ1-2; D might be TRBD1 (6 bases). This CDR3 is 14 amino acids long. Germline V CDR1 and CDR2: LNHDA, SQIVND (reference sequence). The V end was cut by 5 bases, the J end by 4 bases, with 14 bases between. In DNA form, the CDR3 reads TGTGCCAGTAGTCCCTCGACAGGTTCCTATGGCTACACCTTC. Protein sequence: CASSPSTGSYGYTF.

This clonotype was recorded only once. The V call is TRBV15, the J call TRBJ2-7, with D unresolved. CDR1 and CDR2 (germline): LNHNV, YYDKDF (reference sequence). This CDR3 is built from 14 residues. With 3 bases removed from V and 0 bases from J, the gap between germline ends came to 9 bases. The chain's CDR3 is CATSSGTGSYEQYF. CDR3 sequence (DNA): TGTGCCACCAGCAGCGGCACTGGCTCCTACGAGCAGTACTTC.

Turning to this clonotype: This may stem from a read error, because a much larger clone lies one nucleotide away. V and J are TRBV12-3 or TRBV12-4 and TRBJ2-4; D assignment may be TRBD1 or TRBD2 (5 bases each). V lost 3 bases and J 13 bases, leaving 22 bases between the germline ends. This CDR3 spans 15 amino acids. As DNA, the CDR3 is TGTGCCAGCAGTTTTCAAAGCGGACAATACAATGAGCAGTACTTC. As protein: CASSFQSGQYNEQYF.

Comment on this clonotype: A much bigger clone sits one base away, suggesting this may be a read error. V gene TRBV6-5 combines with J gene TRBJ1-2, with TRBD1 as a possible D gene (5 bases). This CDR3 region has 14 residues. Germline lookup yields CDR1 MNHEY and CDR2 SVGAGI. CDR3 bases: TGTGCCAGCAGTAGAAAGGGACGGAGCTATGACTACACCTTC. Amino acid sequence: CASSRKGRSYDYTF.

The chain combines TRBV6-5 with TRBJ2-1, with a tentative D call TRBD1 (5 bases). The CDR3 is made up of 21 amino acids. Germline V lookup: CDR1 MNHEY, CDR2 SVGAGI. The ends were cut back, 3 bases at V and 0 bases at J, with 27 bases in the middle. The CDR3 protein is CASSYLEWGGRQGSSYNEQFF. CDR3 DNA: TGTGCCAGCAGTTATTTGGAGTGGGGTGGGCGGCAGGGAAGCTCCTACAATGAGCAGTTCTTC.

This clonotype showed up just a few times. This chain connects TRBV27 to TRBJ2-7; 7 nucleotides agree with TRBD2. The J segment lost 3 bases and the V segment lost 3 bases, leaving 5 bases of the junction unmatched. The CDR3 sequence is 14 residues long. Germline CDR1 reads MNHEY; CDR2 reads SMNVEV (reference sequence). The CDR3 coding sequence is TGTGCCAGCAGTTTTGGACTAGGTAACTACGAGCAGTACTTC. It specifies CASSFGLGNYEQYF.

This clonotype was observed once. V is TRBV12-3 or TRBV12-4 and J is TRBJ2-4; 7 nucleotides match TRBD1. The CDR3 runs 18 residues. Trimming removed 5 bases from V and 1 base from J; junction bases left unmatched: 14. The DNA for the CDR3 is TGTGCCAGCAGTCCACTCCCAACAGGGGTCTGGGCCAAAAACATTCAGTACTTC. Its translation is CASSPLPTGVWAKNIQYF.

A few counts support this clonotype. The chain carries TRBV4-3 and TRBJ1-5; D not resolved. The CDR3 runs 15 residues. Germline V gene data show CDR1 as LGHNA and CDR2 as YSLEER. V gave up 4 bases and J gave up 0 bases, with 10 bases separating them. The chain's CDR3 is CASSPKINSNQPQHF. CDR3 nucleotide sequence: TGCGCCAGCAGCCCAAAGATCAATAGCAATCAGCCCCAGCATTTT.

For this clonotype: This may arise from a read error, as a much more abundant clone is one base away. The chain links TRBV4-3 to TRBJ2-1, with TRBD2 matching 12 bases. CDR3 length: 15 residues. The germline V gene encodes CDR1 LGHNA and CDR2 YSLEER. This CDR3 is CVSSQGLAGYNEQFF. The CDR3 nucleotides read TGCGTCAGCAGCCAAGGACTAGCGGGGTACAATGAGCAGTTCTTC.

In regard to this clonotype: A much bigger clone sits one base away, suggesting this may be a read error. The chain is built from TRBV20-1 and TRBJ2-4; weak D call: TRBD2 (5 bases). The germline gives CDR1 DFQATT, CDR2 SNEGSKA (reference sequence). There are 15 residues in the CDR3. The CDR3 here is CSTRDLRLAKNIQYF. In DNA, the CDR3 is TGCAGTACTAGAGATTTAAGGCTAGCCAAAAACATTCAGTACTTC.

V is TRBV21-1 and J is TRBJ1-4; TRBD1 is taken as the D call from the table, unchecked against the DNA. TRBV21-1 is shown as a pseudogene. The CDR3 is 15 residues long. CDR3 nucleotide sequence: TGTGCCAGCAGCAGGCCGACAGGGAGGAATGAAAAACTGTTTTTT. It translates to CASSRPTGRNEKLFF.

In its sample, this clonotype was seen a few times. The CDR3 coding sequence is TGTGCCAGCAGCGCCGAGGCGTGGGGAGACTACGAGCAGTACTTC. Translating gives CASSAEAWGDYEQYF. The chain carries TRBV7-9 and TRBJ2-7; tentative D call: TRBD2 (5 bases). CDR1 and CDR2 from the germline V gene are SEHNR and FQNEAQ (reference sequence). The V end lost 5 bases, the J end lost 3 bases, and 17 bases lay between the germline ends. CDR3 size: 15 residues.

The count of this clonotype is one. CDR3 region: CASSADRGGHEQYF. The CDR3 region has the DNA TGTGCCAGCAGCGCGGACAGGGGTGGACATGAGCAGTACTTC. The chain has TRBV7-9 and TRBJ2-7, with TRBD1 identical over 9 bases. The CDR3 sequence is 14 residues long. V was pared by 5 bases and J by 7 bases, with 9 bases of the junction left unmatched. Germline loops: CDR1 SEHNR, CDR2 FQNEAQ (reference sequence).

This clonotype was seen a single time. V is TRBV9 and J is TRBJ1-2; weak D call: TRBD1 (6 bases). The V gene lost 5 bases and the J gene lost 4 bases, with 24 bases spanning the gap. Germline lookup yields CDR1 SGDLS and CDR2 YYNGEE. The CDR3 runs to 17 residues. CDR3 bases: TGTGCCAGCAGTCCCCGCGTAGGGGGAGGGTTCGGCTATGGCTACACCTTC. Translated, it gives CASSPRVGGGFGYGYTF.

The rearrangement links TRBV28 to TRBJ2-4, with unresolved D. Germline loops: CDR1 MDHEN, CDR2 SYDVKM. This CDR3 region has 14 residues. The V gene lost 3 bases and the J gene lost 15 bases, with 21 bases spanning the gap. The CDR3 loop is CASSFGSRSGFGYF. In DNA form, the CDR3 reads TGTGCCAGCAGTTTTGGTTCCCGGTCAGGTTTTGGGTACTTC. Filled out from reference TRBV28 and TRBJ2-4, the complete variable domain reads DVKVTQSSRYLVKRTGEKVFLECVQDMDHENMFWYRQDPGLGLRLIYFSYDVKMKEKGDIPEGYSVSREKKERFSLILESASTNQTSMYLCASSFGSRSGFGYFGAGTRLSVL.

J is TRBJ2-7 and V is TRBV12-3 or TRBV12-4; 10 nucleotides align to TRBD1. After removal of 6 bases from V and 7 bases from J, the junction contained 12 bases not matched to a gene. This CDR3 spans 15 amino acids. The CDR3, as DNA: TGTGCCAGCAGCCGAACGGGACAGGGGATACCTGAGCAGTACTTC. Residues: CASSRTGQGIPEQYF.

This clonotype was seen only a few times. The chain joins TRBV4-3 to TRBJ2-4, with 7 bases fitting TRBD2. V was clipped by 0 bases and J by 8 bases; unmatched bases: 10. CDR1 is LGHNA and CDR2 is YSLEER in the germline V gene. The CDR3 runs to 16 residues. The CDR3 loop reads CASSQDRVEGGDIQYF. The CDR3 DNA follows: TGCGCCAGCAGCCAAGATCGTGTGGAGGGAGGGGACATTCAGTACTTC.

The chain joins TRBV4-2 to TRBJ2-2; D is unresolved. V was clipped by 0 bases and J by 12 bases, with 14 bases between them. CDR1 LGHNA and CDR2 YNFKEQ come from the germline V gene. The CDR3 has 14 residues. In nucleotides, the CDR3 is TGTGCCAGCAGCCAAGATATAGGGCGGACCCAGCTGTTTTTT. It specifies CASSQDIGRTQLFF.

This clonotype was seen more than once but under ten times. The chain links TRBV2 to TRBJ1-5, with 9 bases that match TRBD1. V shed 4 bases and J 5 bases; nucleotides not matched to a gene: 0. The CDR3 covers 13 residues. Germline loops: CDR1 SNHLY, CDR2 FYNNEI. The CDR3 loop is CASSGQGDQPQHF. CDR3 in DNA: TGTGCCAGCAGTGGACAGGGGGATCAGCCCCAGCATTTT.

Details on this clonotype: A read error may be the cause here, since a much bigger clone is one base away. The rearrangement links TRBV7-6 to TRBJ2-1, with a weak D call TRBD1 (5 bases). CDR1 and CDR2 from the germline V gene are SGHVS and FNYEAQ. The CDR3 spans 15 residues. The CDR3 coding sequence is TGTGCCAACAGCTTATGGGGCGGTCGCGACAATGAGCAGTTCTTC. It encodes CANSLWGGRDNEQFF.

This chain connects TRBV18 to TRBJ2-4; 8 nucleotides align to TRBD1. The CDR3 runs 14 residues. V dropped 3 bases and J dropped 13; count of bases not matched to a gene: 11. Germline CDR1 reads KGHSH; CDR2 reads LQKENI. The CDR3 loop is CASSPDRENNEQYF. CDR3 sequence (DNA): TGTGCCAGCTCACCGGACAGGGAGAACAATGAGCAGTACTTC.

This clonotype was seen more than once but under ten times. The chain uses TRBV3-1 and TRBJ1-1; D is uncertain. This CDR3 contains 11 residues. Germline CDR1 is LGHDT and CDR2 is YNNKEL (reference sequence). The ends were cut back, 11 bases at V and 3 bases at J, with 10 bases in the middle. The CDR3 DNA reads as TGTGCCCTAACCTGGGACACTGAAGCTTTCTTT. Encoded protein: CALTWDTEAFF.

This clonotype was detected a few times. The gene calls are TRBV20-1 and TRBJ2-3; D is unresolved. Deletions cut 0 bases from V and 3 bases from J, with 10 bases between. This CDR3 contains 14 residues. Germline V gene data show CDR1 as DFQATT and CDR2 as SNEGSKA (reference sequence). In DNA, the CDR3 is TGCAGTGCTAGAGATTACAGCTCAACAGATACGCAGTATTTT. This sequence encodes CSARDYSSTDTQYF.

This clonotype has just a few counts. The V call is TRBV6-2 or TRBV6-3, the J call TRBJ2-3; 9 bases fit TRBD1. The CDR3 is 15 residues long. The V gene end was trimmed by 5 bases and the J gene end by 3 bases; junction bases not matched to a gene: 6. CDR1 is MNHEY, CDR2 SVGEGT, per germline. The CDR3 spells CASSGGQGLTDTQYF. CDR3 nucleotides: TGTGCCAGCAGTGGGGGACAGGGATTAACAGATACGCAGTATTTT.

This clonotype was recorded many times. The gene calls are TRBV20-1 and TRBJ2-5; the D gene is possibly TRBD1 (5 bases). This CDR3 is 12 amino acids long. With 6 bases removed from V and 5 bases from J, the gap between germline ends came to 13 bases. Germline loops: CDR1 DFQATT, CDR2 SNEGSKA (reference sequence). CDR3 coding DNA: TGCAGTGCCGCGACAGTGGAGGAGACCCAGTACTTC. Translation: CSAATVEETQYF.

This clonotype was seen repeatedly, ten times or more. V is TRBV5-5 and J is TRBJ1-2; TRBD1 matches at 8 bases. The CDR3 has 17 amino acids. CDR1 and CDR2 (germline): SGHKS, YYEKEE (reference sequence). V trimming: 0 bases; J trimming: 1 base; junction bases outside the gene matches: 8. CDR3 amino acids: CASSLAGRGPNNYGYTF. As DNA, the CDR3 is TGTGCCAGCAGCTTGGCGGGCAGGGGGCCGAATAACTATGGCTACACCTTC.

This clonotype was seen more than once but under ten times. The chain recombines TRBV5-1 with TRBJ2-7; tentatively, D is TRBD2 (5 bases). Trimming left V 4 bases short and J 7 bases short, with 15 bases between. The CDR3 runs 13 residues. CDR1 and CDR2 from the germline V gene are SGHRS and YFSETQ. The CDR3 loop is CASSGETPGEQYF. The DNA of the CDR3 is TGCGCCAGCAGCGGGGAGACTCCGGGGGAGCAGTACTTC.